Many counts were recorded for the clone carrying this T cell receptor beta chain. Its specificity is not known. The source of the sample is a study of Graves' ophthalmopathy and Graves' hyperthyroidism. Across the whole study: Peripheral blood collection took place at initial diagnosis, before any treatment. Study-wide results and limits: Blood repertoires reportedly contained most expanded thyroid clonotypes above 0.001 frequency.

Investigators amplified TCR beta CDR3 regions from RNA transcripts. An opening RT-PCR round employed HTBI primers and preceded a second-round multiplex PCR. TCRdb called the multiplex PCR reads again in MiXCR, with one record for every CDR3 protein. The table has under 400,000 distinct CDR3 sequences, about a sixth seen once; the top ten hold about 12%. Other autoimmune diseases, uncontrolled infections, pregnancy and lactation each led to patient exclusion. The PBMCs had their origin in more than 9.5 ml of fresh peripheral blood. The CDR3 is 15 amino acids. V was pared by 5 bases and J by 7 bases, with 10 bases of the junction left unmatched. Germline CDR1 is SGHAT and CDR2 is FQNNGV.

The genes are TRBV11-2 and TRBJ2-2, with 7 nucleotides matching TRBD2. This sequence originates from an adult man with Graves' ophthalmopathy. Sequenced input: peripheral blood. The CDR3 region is CASSVGLGLIGELFF. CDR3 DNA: TGTGCCAGCAGCGTCGGACTAGGATTGATCGGGGAGCTGTTTTTT. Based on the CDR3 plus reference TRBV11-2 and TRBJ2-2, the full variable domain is EAGVAQSPRYKIIEKRQSVAFWCNPISGHATLYWYQQILGQGPKLLIQFQNNGVVDDSQLPKDRFSAERLKGVDSTLKIQPAKLEDSAVYLCASSVGLGLIGELFFGEGSRLTVL.